The sequence of this T cell receptor beta chain was determined in a study of response to subunit inactivated influenza vaccine. Whole-study findings and limits: It was the authors' suggestion that each seasonal influenza vaccination recruits few new T cells.

MiXCR was run by TCRdb on the RT-PCR reads, yielding one entry per CDR3 protein. The sample lists fewer than 550,000 distinct CDR3 sequences, 25% occurring once. The CDR3 sequence is 14 residues long. Germline V gene lookup returns CDR1 SGDLS and CDR2 YYNGEE. V lost 5 bases to trimming and J lost 9 bases; unmatched junction nucleotides: 4. Turning to this clonotype: Its antigen is as yet unknown.

The sequencing used CD4+ T cells sorted from PBMCs, collected 4 to 6 days after vaccination. The V and J genes are TRBV9 and TRBJ2-1; the match to TRBD2 covers 14 bases. This receptor was taken from a man aged 45 to 65 who received an inactivated influenza vaccine. CDR3 in amino acids: CASRETSGGGEQFF. The CDR3 coding sequence is TGTGCCAGCAGGGAGACTAGCGGGGGGGGTGAGCAGTTCTTC. Combining the CDR3 with reference TRBV9 and TRBJ2-1 gives the whole variable domain DSGVTQTPKHLITATGQRVTLRCSPRSGDLSVYWYQQSLDQGLQFLIQYYNGEERAKGNILERFSAQQFPDLHSELNLSSLELGDSALYFCASRETSGGGEQFFGPGTRLTVL.